This T cell receptor beta chain was documented in a study of metastatic and nonmetastatic thyroid tumors. Study-level background: Repertoires of blood and of tissue (tumor or nodule) from malignant and benign thyroid patients were compared.

Findings of the study overall: Reports indicated that malignant thyroid tumors showed significantly higher TCR beta diversity than benign nodules did, in blood and tumor.

In the case of this clone: Its antigen remains unknown.

Ahead of thyroid surgery, no patient had received treatment of any kind. This CDR3 region has 12 residues. V lost 2 bases, J lost 1 base, and 3 bases lay in between. CDR1 and CDR2 (germline): MDHEN, SYDVKM. Per the original data handling: The study built a papillary thyroid cancer distant-metastasis classifier from CDR3 differences across clinicopathological groups. Using MiXCR, TCRdb re-called clones from the PCR reads. These V and J calls derive from TCRdb rather than the authors' analysis. The sample contains about 43,000 clones, approximately 24% of which appear only once. The receptor's source is a female donor with papillary thyroid cancer or a benign thyroid nodule (not recorded which). Some clones in this sample may be carry-over from other donors' samples. Sequenced sample: tumor tissue. The V and J genes are TRBV28 and TRBJ2-7; D is unclear. The CDR3 DNA is TGTGCCAGCAGTTTAAAGTCCTACGAGCAGTACTTC. This codes for CASSLKSYEQYF.